Below, 18 T cell receptor beta chains from the same sample are listed, as sequenced in a study of identifying expanded T cells in peripheral blood. Profiled with immunoSEQ multiplex PCR; TCRdb holds only in-frame clones, not every one. Of approximately 91,000 clones listed, about 91% were seen once; the top ten hold about 4%. Material for sequencing was blood. The receptors were gathered from a person between 18 and 70 years old in good health.

V and J are TRBV19 and TRBJ2-5; TRBD1 matches at 8 bases. Germline V gene lookup returns CDR1 LNHDA and CDR2 SQIVND (reference sequence). V lost 5 bases and J lost 0; bases outside the gene matches: 5. The CDR3 has 15 amino acids. DNA for the CDR3: TGTGCCAGTAGTGCGGACAGGGCGTACCAAGAGACCCAGTACTTC. This codes for CASSADRAYQETQYF.

A few counts support this clone. This chain joins TRBV7-9 and TRBJ1-2; 7 bases are shared with TRBD1. Germline V gene lookup returns CDR1 SEHNR and CDR2 FQNEAQ (reference sequence). The V segment lost 3 bases and the J segment 8 bases; nucleotides outside the gene matches: 3. The CDR3 totals 12 residues. CDR3 DNA sequence: TGTGCCAGCAGCTTCAACAGGGGCGGCTACACCTTC. Translated: CASSFNRGGYTF. Full variable domain (remainder filled in from reference TRBV7-9 and TRBJ1-2): DTGVSQNPRHKITKRGQNVTFRCDPISEHNRLYWYRQTLGQGPEFLTYFQNEAQLEKSRLLSDRFSAERPKGSFSTLEIQRTEQGDSAMYLCASSFNRGGYTFGSGTRLTVV.

The rearrangement joins TRBV29-1 to TRBJ1-1; no clear D. CDR1 is SQVTM and CDR2 is ANQGSEA in the germline V gene. The CDR3 extends over 13 amino acids. Trimming removed 7 bases from V and 1 base from J, with 13 bases in between. The CDR3 protein is CSGQGSSNTEAFF. Written as DNA, the CDR3 is TGCAGCGGGCAAGGGAGCTCGAACACTGAAGCTTTCTTT.

The chain is built from TRBV5-6 and TRBJ2-1; 7 bases map to TRBD2. V lost 2 bases, J lost 4 bases, and 3 bases stayed unmatched. The CDR3 sequence is 14 residues long. The germline gives CDR1 SGHDT, CDR2 YYEEEE. The CDR3 here is CASSFGSGYNEQFF. CDR3 sequence (DNA): TGTGCCAGCAGCTTTGGTAGCGGGTACAATGAGCAGTTCTTC. Looking up the rest from reference TRBV5-6 and TRBJ2-1 gives the full variable domain: DAGVTQSPTHLIKTRGQQVTLRCSPKSGHDTVSWYQQALGQGPQFIFQYYEEEERQRGNFPDRFSGHQFPNYSSELNVNALLLGDSALYLCASSFGSGYNEQFFGPGTRLTVL.

CDR3 nucleotides: TGTGCCATCAGTGAGCTTAGCGGGGGTAACACAGATACGCAGTATTTT. Protein product: CAISELSGGNTDTQYF. The chain employs TRBV10-3 and TRBJ2-3; 9 positions match TRBD2. This CDR3 contains 16 residues. In germline, CDR1 is ENHRY, CDR2 SYGVKD. V was clipped by 2 bases and J by 2 bases; unmatched bases: 5.

V gene TRBV28 combines with J gene TRBJ2-5; the match to TRBD1 covers 9 bases. The germline gives CDR1 MDHEN, CDR2 SYDVKM. CDR3 length: 16 residues. V was pared by 7 bases and J by 1 base, with 10 bases of the junction left unmatched. The CDR3 region has the DNA TGTGCCAGCACCTTAGCGCCGACAGGGGGCCAAGAGACCCAGTACTTC. Amino acids: CASTLAPTGGQETQYF.

This sequence joins TRBV18 and TRBJ1-4; D remains unclear. V was shortened by 3 bases and J by 0 bases, with 11 bases between the two germline ends. CDR1 is KGHSH, CDR2 LQKENI, per germline. The CDR3 covers 16 residues. In nucleotides, the CDR3 is TGTGCCAGCTCACCCGGAGTTGGAGCAACTAATGAAAAACTGTTTTTT. As protein: CASSPGVGATNEKLFF.

The chain has TRBV28 and TRBJ2-7; maybe TRBD2 (5 bases). Germline lookup yields CDR1 MDHEN and CDR2 SYDVKM. The V gene lost 2 bases and the J gene lost 7 bases, with 15 bases spanning the gap. This CDR3 is 14 amino acids long. The CDR3 here is CASSLPNLRREQYF. The CDR3 DNA reads TGTGCCAGCAGTTTACCTAACCTCAGGAGGGAGCAGTACTTC.

The chain has TRBV10-3 and TRBJ2-1; D unclear. The CDR3 has 15 residues. V shed 3 bases and J shed 2 bases, with 11 bases lying between them. Germline-derived CDR1 and CDR2 are ENHRY and SYGVKD. This chain's CDR3 is CAISDDGGPYNEQFF. Written as DNA, the CDR3 is TGTGCCATCAGTGATGACGGCGGACCCTACAATGAGCAGTTCTTC.

The chain links TRBV30 to TRBJ2-3, with a tentative D call TRBD2 (5 bases). CDR1 GTSNPN and CDR2 SVGIG come from the germline V gene (reference sequence). The CDR3 sequence is 14 residues long. Trimming stripped 5 bases from V and 6 bases from J, with 18 bases between. CDR3 coding DNA: TGTGCCTGGCACGGGGAAGTCCAAACGGATACGCAGTATTTT. Amino acids: CAWHGEVQTDTQYF.

This CDR3 is CASSPRGSTTEAFF. CDR3 DNA sequence: TGTGCCAGCTCACCACGAGGCAGTACCACTGAAGCTTTCTTT. This chain uses TRBV18 with TRBJ1-1; D remains unclear. The CDR3 is made up of 14 amino acids. V lost 1 base and J lost 4, with 10 bases in between. Germline CDR1 is KGHSH and CDR2 is LQKENI.

The rearrangement uses TRBV5-4 and TRBJ2-1; TRBD1 agrees at 7 bases. Germline V lookup: CDR1 SGHNT, CDR2 YYREEE (reference sequence). The junction had 9 bases not matched to a gene; V was cut back by 1 base and J by 5 bases. This CDR3 is built from 16 residues. Here the CDR3 reads CASSLSSGQENNEQFF. The CDR3 nucleotides read TGTGCCAGCAGCTTGTCTTCCGGACAGGAAAACAATGAGCAGTTCTTC.

This chain links TRBV4-1 with TRBJ2-1; tentatively, D is TRBD2 (5 bases). Trimming stripped 4 bases from V and 4 bases from J, with 20 bases between. Germline V gene data show CDR1 as MGHRA and CDR2 as YSYEKL. The CDR3 length is 17 residues. The DNA for the CDR3 is TGCGCCAGCAGCCCGACAAGGGCGGGCGGACCTTACAATGAGCAGTTCTTC. Protein sequence: CASSPTRAGGPYNEQFF.

The chain's CDR3 is CATSRGPQGRSDTGELFF. The DNA for the CDR3 is TGTGCCACCAGCAGAGGACCCCAGGGGAGATCGGACACCGGGGAGCTGTTTTTT. The V gene is TRBV15, the J gene TRBJ2-2; TRBD1 is a possible D gene (6 bases). The CDR3 loop spans 18 amino acids. The V end was cut by 1 base, the J end by 3 bases, with 18 bases between. Germline-derived CDR1 and CDR2 are LNHNV and YYDKDF (reference sequence).

The chain has TRBV6-5 and TRBJ2-7; D tentatively reads TRBD1 or TRBD2 (5 bases each). This CDR3 is 13 amino acids long. Germline CDR1 MNHEY, CDR2 SVGAGI. The V gene lost 2 bases and the J gene lost 1 base, with 6 bases spanning the gap. In DNA form, the CDR3 reads TGTGCCAGCAGTTACGGGGGATCCTACGAGCAGTACTTC. It specifies CASSYGGSYEQYF.

The rearrangement joins TRBV5-4 to TRBJ2-3; D possibly corresponds to TRBD2 (6 bases). With 5 bases removed from V and 4 bases from J, the gap between germline ends came to 11 bases. This CDR3 region has 13 residues. Germline lookup yields CDR1 SGHNT and CDR2 YYREEE (reference sequence). The CDR3 spells CASRGSGPDTQYF. In nucleotides, the CDR3 is TGTGCCAGCAGGGGGAGCGGGCCAGATACGCAGTATTTT.

This chain links TRBV2 with TRBJ1-5, with a tentative D call TRBD1 (6 bases). Germline V gives CDR1 SNHLY, CDR2 FYNNEI. The CDR3 covers 14 residues. V was cut by 4 bases and J by 2 bases, with 9 bases left in between. The CDR3, as DNA: TGTGCCAGCAGTGGCAGGGGTGGCAATCAGCCCCAGCATTTT. Translated, it gives CASSGRGGNQPQHF. The variable domain in full, completed from reference TRBV2 and TRBJ1-5, reads EPEVTQTPSHQVTQMGQEVILRCVPISNHLYFYWYRQILGQKVEFLVSFYNNEISEKSEIFDDQFSVERPDGSNFTLKIRSTKLEDSAMYFCASSGRGGNQPQHFGDGTRLSIL.

This clone was recorded only once. The rearrangement links TRBV4-3 to TRBJ1-4; weak D call: TRBD1 (6 bases). Germline CDR1 reads LGHNA; CDR2 reads YSLEER. There are 15 residues in the CDR3. The germline V and J ends were trimmed by 1 base and 7 bases, with 13 bases remaining between them. CDR3 sequence reads: CASSQVRGAGEKLFF. The CDR3 DNA sequence: TGCGCCAGCAGCCAAGTCCGGGGGGCTGGTGAAAAACTGTTTTTT.